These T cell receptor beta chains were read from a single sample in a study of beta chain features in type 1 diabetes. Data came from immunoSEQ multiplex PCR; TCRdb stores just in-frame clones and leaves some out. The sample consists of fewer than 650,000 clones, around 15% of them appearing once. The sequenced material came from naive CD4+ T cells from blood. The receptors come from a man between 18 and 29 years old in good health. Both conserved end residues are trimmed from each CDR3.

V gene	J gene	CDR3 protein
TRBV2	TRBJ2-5	ASSGSGAPVETQY
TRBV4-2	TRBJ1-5	ASSLQGGEGNQPQH
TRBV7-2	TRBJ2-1	ASSSIGGSYNEQF
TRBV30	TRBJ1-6	AWGRTANSPLH
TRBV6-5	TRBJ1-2	ASRGSFYGYT
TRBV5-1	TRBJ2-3	ASSPEPGVTDTQY
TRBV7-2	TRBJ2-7	ASSLSQISSYEQY
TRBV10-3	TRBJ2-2	AISLGQAGIGELF
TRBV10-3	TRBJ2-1	AISTSGFSYNEQF
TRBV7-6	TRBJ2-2	ASSLVGGTANTGELF
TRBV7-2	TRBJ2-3	ASSVRLAGRTDTQY
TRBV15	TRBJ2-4	ATSTGLAKNIQY
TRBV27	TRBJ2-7	ASRPGQGKSYEQY
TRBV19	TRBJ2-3	ASNHVPGDTDTQY
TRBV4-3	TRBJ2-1	ASSRSGLQRDRQL
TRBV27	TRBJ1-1	ASSPGKGAWTEAF
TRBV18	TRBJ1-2	ASSPDSGIHGYT
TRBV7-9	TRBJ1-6	ASSLESQGGSPLH
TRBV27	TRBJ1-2	ASSPTMTAVSNYGYT
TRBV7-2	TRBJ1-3	ASSNMDRGNTIY
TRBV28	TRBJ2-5	ASSSPGLSGETQY
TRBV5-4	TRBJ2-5	ASSVYQETQY
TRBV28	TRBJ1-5	ASSPLNQPQH
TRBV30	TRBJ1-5	AWSVNTGGQPQH
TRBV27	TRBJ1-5	ASSLSRQADQPQH
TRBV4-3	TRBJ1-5	ASSQAFSVGNQPQH
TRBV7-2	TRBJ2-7	ASSHSGGARYEQY
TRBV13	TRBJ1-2	ASSLGRLNYGYT
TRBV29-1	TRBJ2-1	SVVRDSNEQF
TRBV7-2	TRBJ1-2	ASSFIRYGYT
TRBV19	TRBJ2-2	ASSIDLSRGATGELF
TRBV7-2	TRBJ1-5	ASSLGTGDNQPQH
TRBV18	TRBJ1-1	ASSPSLVFRAKTEAF
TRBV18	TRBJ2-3	ASSSGADTQY
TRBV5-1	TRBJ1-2	ASTTGDEANYGYT
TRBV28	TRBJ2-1	ASYAGTGVYNEQF
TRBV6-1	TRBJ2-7	ASSRTGVSYEQY
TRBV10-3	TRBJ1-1	ATVPGGGLNTEAF
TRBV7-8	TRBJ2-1	ASSPQRLYNEQF
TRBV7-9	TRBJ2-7	ASSLLRTGLSYEQY
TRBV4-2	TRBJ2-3	ASSQDLGPPDTQY
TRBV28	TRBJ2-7	ASRRLAGLPYEQY
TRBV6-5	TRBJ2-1	AISERTGGNEQF
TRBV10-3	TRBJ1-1	AIKVRGDTEAF
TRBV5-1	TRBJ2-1	ASSFLAGGSYNEQF
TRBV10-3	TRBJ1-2	AISQGADLLNYGYT
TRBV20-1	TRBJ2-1	SALRRQEQF
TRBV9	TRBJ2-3	ASSVVRGGTDTQY
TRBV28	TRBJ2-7	ASSLTGISYEQY
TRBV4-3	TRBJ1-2	ASSQDATAYGYT
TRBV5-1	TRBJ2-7	ASSSFGAQGEQY
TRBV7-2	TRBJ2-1	ASSIPGRSWNEQF